The following is a TCR beta chain sequence with its context. The sample is drawn from a study of blood T cell repertoires in COVID-19. Overall study: Sites across the United States, Italy and Spain contributed samples from acute and convalescent COVID-19.

There are 18 residues in the CDR3. Germline loops: CDR1 MNHNS, CDR2 SASEGT. With 4 bases clipped from V and 3 bases from J, the junction kept 14 bases outside the gene matches. Authors' methods: Nucleated cell counts were estimated from reference gene primer amplification. Profiled with immunoSEQ multiplex PCR; TCRdb holds only in-frame clones, not every one. V and J calls and clone size are given by that table; D and trimming were obtained from the DNA. Of more than 85,000 clones listed, over 60% are singletons. The sample taken for sequencing was peripheral blood. This sequence joins TRBV6-1 and TRBJ2-3, with 9 bases lining up with TRBD2. The sequence was collected from a human donor in a cohort sampled during active or convalescent COVID-19. CDR3 bases: TGTGCCAGCAGTGGGGGCCTACTATCGGCGGGAGGGACAGATACGCAGTATTTT. This translates into CASSGGLLSAGGTDTQYF.